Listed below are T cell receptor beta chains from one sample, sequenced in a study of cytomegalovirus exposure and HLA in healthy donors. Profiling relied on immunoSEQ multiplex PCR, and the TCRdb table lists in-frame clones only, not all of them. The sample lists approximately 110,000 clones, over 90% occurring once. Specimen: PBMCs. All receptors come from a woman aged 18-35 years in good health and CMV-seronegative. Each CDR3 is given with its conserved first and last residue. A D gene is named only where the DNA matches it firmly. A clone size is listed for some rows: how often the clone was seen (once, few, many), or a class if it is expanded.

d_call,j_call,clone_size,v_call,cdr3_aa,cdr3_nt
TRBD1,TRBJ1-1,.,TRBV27,CASRTGDIEAFF,TGTGCCAGCAGGACAGGGGACATAGAAGCTTTCTTT
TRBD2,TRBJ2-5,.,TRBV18,CASSPRGSGSIGETQYF,TGTGCCAGCTCACCACGGGGTAGCGGGAGTATCGGCGAGACCCAGTACTTC
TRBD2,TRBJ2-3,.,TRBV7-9,CASTSNAGTRADTQYF,TGTGCCAGCACTTCTAATGCCGGGACTAGGGCAGATACGCAGTATTTT
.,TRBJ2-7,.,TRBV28,CASSLQGYHEQYF,TGTGCCAGCAGTCTACAGGGTTATCACGAGCAGTACTTC
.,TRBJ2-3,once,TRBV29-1,CSTWVRAFDTQYF,TGCAGCACATGGGTCAGGGCGTTCGATACGCAGTATTTT
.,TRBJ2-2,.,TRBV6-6,CASSYSGGLGPGELFF,TGTGCCAGCAGTTACTCAGGCGGGTTGGGCCCCGGGGAGCTGTTTTTT
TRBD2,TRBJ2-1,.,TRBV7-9,CASSPKVAGGRYNWIEQFF,TGTGCCAGCAGCCCCAAGGTGGCGGGAGGGCGTTATAATTGGATTGAGCAGTTCTTC
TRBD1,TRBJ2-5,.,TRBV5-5,CASSWGTGALTQYF,TGTGCCAGCAGCTGGGGGACAGGGGCCCTGACCCAGTACTTC
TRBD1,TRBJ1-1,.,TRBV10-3,CAISEPPGGGADTEAFF,TGTGCCATCAGTGAGCCGCCGGGAGGGGGCGCAGACACTGAAGCTTTCTTT
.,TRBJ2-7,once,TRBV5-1,CASSLASGGVYEQYF,TGCGCCAGCAGCTTGGCCTCCGGCGGGGTCTACGAGCAGTACTTC
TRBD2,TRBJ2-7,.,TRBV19,CASSIGDTSGRSYEQYF,TGTGCCAGTAGTATAGGTGATACTAGCGGGAGGAGCTACGAGCAGTACTTC
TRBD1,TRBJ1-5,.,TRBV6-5,CASSYSGGSNQPQHF,TGTGCCAGCAGTTATTCAGGGGGTAGCAATCAGCCCCAGCATTTT
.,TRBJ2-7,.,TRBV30,CAWSIRQNYEQYF,TGTGCCTGGAGTATCCGACAAAACTACGAGCAGTACTTC
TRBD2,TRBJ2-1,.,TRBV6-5,CASSYLAGASYNEQFF,TGTGCCAGCAGCTACCTAGCGGGTGCCTCCTACAATGAGCAGTTCTTC
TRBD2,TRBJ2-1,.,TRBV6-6,CASRDQRGVYNNEQFF,TGTGCCAGCAGGGATCAGCGGGGGGTCTACAACAATGAGCAGTTCTTC
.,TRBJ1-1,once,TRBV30,CAWREGVTEAFF,TGTGCCTGGAGGGAAGGGGTAACTGAAGCTTTCTTT
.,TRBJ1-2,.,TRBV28,CANLTPYGYTF,TGTGCCAATCTAACCCCCTATGGCTACACCTTC
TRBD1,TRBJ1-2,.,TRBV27,CASSRGDRATNGYTF,TGTGCCAGCAGTAGGGGGGACAGAGCCACTAATGGCTACACCTTC
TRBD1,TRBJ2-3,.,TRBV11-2,CASSEGQEIDTQYF,TGTGCCAGCAGCGAGGGACAGGAAATAGATACGCAGTATTTT
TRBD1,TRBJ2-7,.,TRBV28,CASSPMQGAIHEQYF,TGTGCCAGCAGCCCTATGCAGGGGGCGATCCACGAGCAGTACTTC
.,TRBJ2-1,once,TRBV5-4,CASTFGLADYNEQFF,TGTGCCAGCACCTTCGGGCTAGCAGATTACAATGAGCAGTTCTTC
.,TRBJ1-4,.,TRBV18,CASSPIPGSLNEKLFF,TGTGCCAGCTCACCGATCCCCGGGTCCCTTAATGAAAAACTGTTTTTT
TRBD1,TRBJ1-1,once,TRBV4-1,CASSQQTGRTEAFF,TGCGCCAGCAGCCAGCAGACAGGGCGGACTGAAGCTTTCTTT
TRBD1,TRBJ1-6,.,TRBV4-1,CASSQKGQGVRNSPLHF,TGCGCCAGCAGCCAAAAGGGACAGGGAGTCCGTAATTCACCCCTCCACTTT
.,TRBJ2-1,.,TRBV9,CASSVDGNSYNEQFF,TGTGCCAGCAGCGTAGACGGGAACTCCTACAATGAGCAGTTCTTC
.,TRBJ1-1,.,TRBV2,CASILTGTGTTEAFF,TGTGCCAGCATCCTTACGGGAACAGGGACCACTGAAGCTTTCTTT
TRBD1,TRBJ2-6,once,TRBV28,CASGTGGAGANVLTF,TGTGCCAGCGGGACAGGGGGCGCTGGGGCCAACGTCCTGACTTTC
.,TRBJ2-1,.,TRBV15,CATSGRGGEIYNEQFF,TGTGCCACCAGCGGGAGGGGGGGAGAGATATACAATGAGCAGTTCTTC
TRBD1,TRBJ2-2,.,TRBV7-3,CASSRDRGVPGELFF,TGTGCCAGCAGCCGGGACAGGGGGGTCCCCGGGGAGCTGTTTTTT
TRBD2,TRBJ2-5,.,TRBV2,CASRGGEETQYF,TGTGCCAGCAGGGGAGGGGAAGAGACCCAGTACTTC
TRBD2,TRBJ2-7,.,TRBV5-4,CASSSGTSGNYEQYF,TGTGCCAGCAGTTCTGGGACTAGCGGGAACTACGAGCAGTACTTC
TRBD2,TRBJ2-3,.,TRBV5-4,CASSLKPSGGTDTQYF,TGTGCCAGCAGCTTGAAGCCTAGCGGGGGGACAGATACGCAGTATTTT
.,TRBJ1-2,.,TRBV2,CASSERGFLYGYTF,TGTGCCAGCAGTGAAAGGGGATTCCTTTATGGCTACACCTTC
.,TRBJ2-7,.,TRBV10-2,CATQIVAPGYEQYF,TGCGCCACCCAGATTGTGGCCCCGGGCTACGAGCAGTACTTC
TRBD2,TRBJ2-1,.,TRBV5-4,CASSLAAGTADEQFF,TGTGCCAGCAGCTTGGCAGCGGGAACGGCGGATGAGCAGTTCTTC
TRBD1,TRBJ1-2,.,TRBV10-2,CASSGVDRVRGYTF,TGCGCCAGCAGTGGGGTTGACAGGGTTCGCGGCTACACCTTC
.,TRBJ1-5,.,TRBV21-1,CASSTGGDPQPQHF,TGTGCCAGCAGCACCGGGGGGGACCCCCAGCCCCAGCATTTT
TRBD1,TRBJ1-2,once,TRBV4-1,CASSLSTGTGGYTF,TGCGCCAGCAGCCTTAGCACCGGGACAGGGGGCTACACCTTC
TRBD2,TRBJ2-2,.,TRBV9,CASSVDRYSGTNTGELFF,TGTGCCAGCAGCGTAGACCGATATAGCGGGACGAACACCGGGGAGCTGTTTTTT
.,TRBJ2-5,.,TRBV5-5,CASSWGQDKETQYF,TGTGCCAGCAGCTGGGGGCAGGACAAAGAGACCCAGTACTTC
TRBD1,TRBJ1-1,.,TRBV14,CASSQDGTGRSTEAFF,TGTGCCAGCAGCCAAGATGGGACAGGGAGATCCACTGAAGCTTTCTTT
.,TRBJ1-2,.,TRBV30,CAWSVHRGDYGYTF,TGTGCCTGGAGTGTACATAGGGGCGACTATGGCTACACCTTC
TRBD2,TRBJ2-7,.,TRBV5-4,CASSPGGSATSDEQYF,TGTGCCAGCAGCCCGGGAGGGTCGGCTACATCGGACGAGCAGTACTTC
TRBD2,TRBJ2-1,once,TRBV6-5,CASSYSIGTRLHEQFF,TGTGCCAGCAGTTACTCGATCGGGACTAGATTACATGAGCAGTTCTTC
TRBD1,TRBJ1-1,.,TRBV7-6,CASSPTGRGTEAFF,TGTGCCAGCAGCCCGACAGGGAGAGGGACTGAAGCTTTCTTT
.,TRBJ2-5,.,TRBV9,CASSAPRETQYF,TGTGCCAGCAGCGCTCCCAGGGAGACCCAGTACTTC
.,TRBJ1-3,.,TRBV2,CASSTVNTIYF,TGTGCCAGCTCGACTGTAAACACCATATATTTT
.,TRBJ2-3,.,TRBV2,CASSEALRLDTQYF,TGTGCCAGCAGTGAAGCGCTTCGGTTAGATACGCAGTATTTT
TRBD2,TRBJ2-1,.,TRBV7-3,CASSPGGGSYPEQFF,TGTGCCAGCAGCCCCGGCGGGGGGTCCTACCCCGAGCAGTTCTTC
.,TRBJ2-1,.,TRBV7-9,CASRGPPNEQFF,TGTGCCAGCAGGGGGCCGCCCAATGAGCAGTTCTTC
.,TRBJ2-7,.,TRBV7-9,CASSLESNYEQYF,TGTGCCAGCAGCTTAGAATCAAATTACGAGCAGTACTTC
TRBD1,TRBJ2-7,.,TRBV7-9,CASSLEAQGWYF,TGTGCCAGCAGCCTCGAGGCACAGGGGTGGTACTTC
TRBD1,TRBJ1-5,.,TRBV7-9,CASSRTGLGQPQHF,TGTGCCAGCAGCCGGACAGGGCTGGGACAGCCCCAGCATTTT
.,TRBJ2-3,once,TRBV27,CASSLALMGASNTQYF,TGTGCCAGCAGTTTAGCTTTAATGGGGGCTAGCAATACGCAGTATTTT
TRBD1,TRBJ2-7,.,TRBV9,CASSEHSWTGGMIEQYF,TGTGCCAGCAGCGAACACTCCTGGACAGGGGGTATGATCGAGCAGTACTTC